Below, 32 T cell receptor beta chains from the same sample are listed, as sequenced in a study of blood T cell repertoires in COVID-19. Clones were sequenced by immunoSEQ multiplex PCR, and TCRdb holds only the in-frame ones, with some missing. This sample has tens of thousands of clones, with about 80% found just once. The sample was peripheral blood. The receptors come from a woman of 80 years or more with acute or convalescent COVID-19.

The V gene is TRBV5-1, the J gene TRBJ2-1; TRBD2 aligns across 13 bases. The CDR3 is 16 amino acids. V gave up 4 bases and J gave up 8 bases; unmatched junction bases: 9. Germline lookup yields CDR1 SGHRS and CDR2 YFSETQ. CDR3 loop: CASSKGLAGSGDEQFF. For the CDR3, the DNA is TGCGCCAGCAGCAAGGGACTAGCGGGGTCTGGCGATGAGCAGTTCTTC.

The chain recombines TRBV4-2 with TRBJ2-7; 7 bases are a match to TRBD1. This CDR3 has 14 amino acids. Per germline, CDR1 LGHNA and CDR2 YNFKEQ. The J segment lost 1 base and the V segment lost 5 bases, leaving 5 bases of the junction unmatched. The DNA for the CDR3 is TGTGCCAGCAGCTACGGGGACAGATCCTACGAGCAGTACTTC. It codes for CASSYGDRSYEQYF.

The V call is TRBV4-2, the J call TRBJ1-6; weak D call: TRBD1 (6 bases). The CDR3 sequence is 16 residues long. In germline, CDR1 is LGHNA, CDR2 YNFKEQ. Trimming removed 0 bases from V and 9 bases from J, with 15 bases in between. DNA of the CDR3: TGTGCCAGCAGCCAAGAACAGGGCCGGGTGGGTTCACCCCTCCACTTT. Amino acids: CASSQEQGRVGSPLHF.

This clone has a handful of counts. CDR3 DNA sequence: TGTGCCAGCTCATTGCAGGGGCGATCGAGCTACACCTTC. Its protein product is CASSLQGRSSYTF. V and J are TRBV18 and TRBJ1-2, with a possible D match to TRBD1 (6 bases). The ends were cut back, 5 bases at V and 9 bases at J, with 16 bases in the middle. Germline CDR1 KGHSH, CDR2 LQKENI. This CDR3 has 13 residues.

This rearrangement joins TRBV6-5 to TRBJ2-7; D is ambiguous. The V gene lost 0 bases and the J gene lost 2 bases, with 8 bases spanning the gap. The CDR3 has 14 amino acids. In germline, CDR1 is MNHEY, CDR2 SVGAGI. The CDR3 DNA is TGTGCCAGCAGTTACTCGAAAGACACCTACGAGCAGTACTTC. This codes for CASSYSKDTYEQYF.

The chain is built from TRBV3-1 (or the pseudogene TRBV3-2) and TRBJ2-1, with TRBD1 as a possible D gene (5 bases). V lost 2 bases and J lost 3, with 14 bases in between. Germline CDR1 and CDR2: LGHDT and YNNKEL (reference sequence). CDR3 length: 16 residues. In DNA form, the CDR3 reads TGTGCCAGCAGCCAAATAGAAACAGGTATCTACAATGAGCAGTTCTTC. Translating it yields CASSQIETGIYNEQFF.

V and J are TRBV19 and TRBJ1-5, with TRBD1 matching over 8 bases. The CDR3 totals 16 residues. Trimming at V came to 3 bases and at J to 6 bases, leaving 10 bases not matched to a gene. Germline CDR1 is LNHDA and CDR2 is SQIVND (reference sequence). CDR3 in amino acids: CASSIGQGAAVQPQHF. CDR3 DNA: TGTGCCAGTAGTATCGGTCAGGGGGCGGCGGTTCAGCCCCAGCATTTT.

Concerning this clone itself: The identical CDR3 is also encoded by other nucleotide sequences in the sample. The V and J genes are TRBV11-3 and TRBJ2-6; D not certain. The CDR3 has 15 amino acids. Germline assignment: CDR1 SGHNT and CDR2 YENEEA. Trimming removed 5 bases at V and 2 bases at J, with 10 bases between. CDR3 amino acids: CASSRGPTGANVLTF. CDR3 DNA: TGTGCCAGCAGCCGCGGTCCCACTGGGGCCAACGTCCTGACTTTC.

The chain recombines TRBV5-1 with TRBJ1-2; D unclear. V lost 4 bases, J lost 0 bases, and 13 bases lay in between. Germline CDR1 is SGHRS and CDR2 is YFSETQ. The CDR3 loop spans 15 amino acids. The CDR3 DNA reads TGCGCCAGCAGCCCGGGCGGGAATACTAACTATGGCTACACCTTC. The encoded protein is CASSPGGNTNYGYTF.

This chain uses TRBV6-5 with TRBJ1-1; TRBD1 matches 9 bases. CDR3 length equals 16 residues. With 2 bases clipped from V and 4 bases from J, the junction kept 8 bases outside the gene matches. Looked up from germline, CDR1 is MNHEY and CDR2 is SVGAGI. The CDR3 reads CASSYISDRGPTEAFF. In DNA form, the CDR3 reads TGTGCCAGCAGTTACATTTCGGACAGGGGCCCCACTGAAGCTTTCTTT.

V and J are TRBV5-1 and TRBJ2-3; no definite D call. This CDR3 comprises 14 residues. CDR1 and CDR2 (germline): SGHRS, YFSETQ. Between the trimmed V and J ends, which lost 0 bases and 0 bases, there was a span of 5 bases. CDR3 DNA sequence: TGCGCCAGCAGCTTGGCCGGTAGCACAGATACGCAGTATTTT. It translates to CASSLAGSTDTQYF.

The gene calls are TRBV3-1 (or the pseudogene TRBV3-2) and TRBJ1-1, with a possible D match to TRBD1 (5 bases). CDR1 and CDR2 from the germline V gene are LGHDT and YNNKEL (reference sequence). V was shortened by 0 bases and J by 5 bases, with 10 bases between the two germline ends. There are 14 residues in the CDR3. In DNA form, the CDR3 reads TGTGCCAGCAGCCAAGATCGGGGGTTGACTGAAGCTTTCTTT. Encoded protein: CASSQDRGLTEAFF.

The DNA for the CDR3 is TGCAGCGTTCAGCGCGGGACAGGGGTTACCGGGGAGCTGTTTTTT. Translation: CSVQRGTGVTGELFF. V and J are TRBV29-1 and TRBJ2-2; 10 bases align to TRBD1. V lost 5 bases to trimming and J lost 5 bases; unmatched junction nucleotides: 8. Germline V CDR1 and CDR2: SQVTM, ANQGSEA. The CDR3 loop spans 15 amino acids.

The chain recombines TRBV30 with TRBJ1-6; the D gene is possibly TRBD1 (5 bases). The ends were cut back, 2 bases at V and 9 bases at J, with 11 bases in the middle. Per the germline V gene, CDR1 is GTSNPN and CDR2 is SVGIG (reference sequence). This CDR3 is built from 13 residues. For the CDR3, the DNA is TGTGCCTGGAGTACGGGGGTTCTTTCACCCCTCCACTTT. As protein: CAWSTGVLSPLHF. The full variable domain, rest sourced from reference TRBV30 and TRBJ1-6, is SQTIHQWPATLVQPVGSPLSLECTVEGTSNPNLYWYRQAAGRGLQLLFYSVGIGQISSEVPQNLSASRPQDRQFILSSKKLLLSDSGFYLCAWSTGVLSPLHFGNGTRLTVT.

In its sample, this clone was seen a few times. This chain uses TRBV7-9 with TRBJ1-1, with no clear D. Germline V gene lookup returns CDR1 SEHNR and CDR2 FQNEAQ (reference sequence). V was shortened by 3 bases and J by 7 bases, with 9 bases between the two germline ends. The CDR3 runs 12 residues. The CDR3 DNA reads as TGTGCCAGCAGCTTCTATTCGGGTGAAGCTTTCTTT. Its translation is CASSFYSGEAFF.

This clone was detected a few times. V is TRBV3-1 (or the pseudogene TRBV3-2) and J is TRBJ2-7; 10 bases agree with TRBD2. V lost 5 bases to trimming and J lost 2 bases; unmatched junction nucleotides: 6. The CDR3 covers 15 residues. The germline V gene encodes CDR1 LGHDT and CDR2 YNNKEL (reference sequence). CDR3 bases: TGTGCCAGCAGCTCCCCAGCGGGGGGGACCTACGAGCAGTACTTC. Residues: CASSSPAGGTYEQYF.

This chain uses TRBV2 with TRBJ2-3; 11 bases agree with TRBD2. J gave up 0 bases and V 1 base, and 3 bases lay outside the gene matches. Germline V lookup: CDR1 SNHLY, CDR2 FYNNEI. CDR3 length equals 17 residues. The CDR3 protein is CASSEGRTSGSTDTQYF. CDR3 nucleotide sequence: TGTGCCAGCAGTGAAGGCCGGACTAGCGGGAGCACAGATACGCAGTATTTT.

The genes are TRBV19 and TRBJ1-1; 7 bases are shared with TRBD1. Germline values: CDR1 LNHDA, CDR2 SQIVND (reference sequence). This CDR3 contains 17 residues. The J segment lost 1 base and the V segment lost 4 bases, leaving 12 bases of the junction unmatched. The CDR3 nucleotides are TGTGCCAGTAGTACCCCCGGCAGGGGGGAAAAGAACACTGAAGCTTTCTTT. Translated: CASSTPGRGEKNTEAFF. Filled out from reference TRBV19 and TRBJ1-1, the complete variable domain reads DGGITQSPKYLFRKEGQNVTLSCEQNLNHDAMYWYRQDPGQGLRLIYYSQIVNDFQKGDIAEGYSVSREKKESFPLTVTSAQKNPTAFYLCASSTPGRGEKNTEAFFGQGTRLTVV.

The chain employs TRBV11-2 and TRBJ2-3; tentative D call: TRBD1 (5 bases). The CDR3 length is 12 residues. Germline CDR1 and CDR2: SGHAT and FQNNGV. V shed 1 base and J shed 7 bases, with 6 bases lying between them. CDR3: CASSLGTNTQYF. As DNA, the CDR3 is TGTGCCAGCAGCTTAGGGACAAATACGCAGTATTTT.

The CDR3 loop reads CASSLGQKNSGNTIYF. CDR3 in DNA: TGTGCCAGCAGCTTGGGTCAGAAGAACTCTGGAAACACCATATATTTT. The rearrangement uses TRBV5-8 and TRBJ1-3; D is undetermined. The CDR3 is 16 amino acids. The germline CDR1 and CDR2 sequences are SGHTS and YDEGEE. V was trimmed by 0 bases and J by 0 bases, leaving 10 bases between them.

This clone was seen only a few times. V and J are TRBV15 and TRBJ2-1, with 16 bases that match TRBD2. The CDR3 has 17 residues. V shed 5 bases, J shed 9 bases, and the junction held 10 bases outside the gene matches. The germline CDR1 and CDR2 sequences are LNHNV and YYDKDF (reference sequence). The DNA of the CDR3 is TGTGCCACCAGCCGCGGGACTAGCGGGAGGGGGAGTGGTGAGCAGTTCTTC. It codes for CATSRGTSGRGSGEQFF.

This chain links TRBV25-1 with TRBJ2-1, with TRBD1 matching 10 bases. Germline CDR1 and CDR2: MGHDK and SYGVNS. The ends lost 10 bases at V and 6 bases at J; junction bases unmatched: 6. The CDR3 loop spans 13 amino acids. The CDR3 spells CATRQGARNEQFF. The CDR3 DNA is TGTGCCACCCGACAGGGGGCACGCAATGAGCAGTTCTTC.

The CDR3 spells CASSPGAETDTQYF. The CDR3 nucleotides read TGTGCCAGCTCACCAGGAGCGGAGACAGATACGCAGTATTTT. The chain carries TRBV18 and TRBJ2-3; a possible D gene is TRBD2 (5 bases). CDR1 is KGHSH and CDR2 is LQKENI in the germline V gene. This CDR3 has 14 residues. The V gene lost 2 bases and the J gene lost 3 bases, with 9 bases spanning the gap. Using reference TRBV18 and TRBJ2-3 for the parts outside the CDR3, the full variable domain is NAGVMQNPRHLVRRRGQEARLRCSPMKGHSHVYWYRQLPEEGLKFMVYLQKENIIDESGMPKERFSAEFPKEGPSILRIQQVVRGDSAAYFCASSPGAETDTQYFGPGTRLTVL.

This chain connects TRBV12-3 or TRBV12-4 to TRBJ1-2, with a weak D call TRBD1 (5 bases). V dropped 3 bases and J dropped 7 bases, with 12 bases sitting between them. The CDR3 has 13 amino acids. The CDR3, as DNA: TGTGCCAGCAGTTTCTCAGGGAAGAGTGGCTACACCTTC. Its protein product is CASSFSGKSGYTF.

The chain couples TRBV6-5 to TRBJ1-2; 8 bases line up with TRBD1. The V and J ends lost 0 bases and 6 bases, in that order; junction bases with no gene match: 6. The CDR3 contains 15 residues. Germline-derived CDR1 and CDR2 are MNHEY and SVGAGI. In DNA form, the CDR3 reads TGTGCCAGCAGTTACTCGGTCAGGGGGCATCATGGCTACACCTTC. This translates into CASSYSVRGHHGYTF.

This clone was counted between two and nine times. This chain links TRBV2 with TRBJ2-7; TRBD1 matches at 8 bases. V was pared by 4 bases and J by 5 bases, with 7 bases of the junction left unmatched. CDR1 SNHLY and CDR2 FYNNEI come from the germline V gene. The CDR3 is 14 residues long. The CDR3 loop reads CASSAQGANDEQYF. As DNA, the CDR3 is TGTGCCAGCAGTGCCCAGGGGGCTAACGACGAGCAGTACTTC.

The chain links TRBV27 to TRBJ2-7; 7 bases agree with TRBD2. The CDR3 spans 16 residues. The V gene end was trimmed by 4 bases and the J gene end by 3 bases; junction bases not matched to a gene: 12. Germline V gives CDR1 MNHEY, CDR2 SMNVEV (reference sequence). CDR3: CASSSGWEGYGYEQYF. The CDR3 bases are TGTGCCAGCAGTTCTGGTTGGGAGGGATACGGCTACGAGCAGTACTTC.

This clone was seen a handful of times. The chain employs TRBV6-6 and TRBJ1-2; perhaps TRBD1 as D (5 bases). The V end lost 2 bases, the J end lost 5 bases, and 12 bases lay between the germline ends. Germline V CDR1 and CDR2: MNHNY, SVGAGI (reference sequence). This CDR3 is 14 amino acids long. For the CDR3, the DNA is TGTGCCAGCAGTTACGGGCAGGGCAATTATGGCTACACCTTC. It yields the protein CASSYGQGNYGYTF.

The rearrangement joins TRBV5-1 to TRBJ2-1; 16 bases line up with TRBD2. The J segment lost 8 bases and the V segment lost 4 bases, leaving 6 bases of the junction unmatched. Germline V gene data show CDR1 as SGHRS and CDR2 as YFSETQ. The CDR3 is 16 amino acids. This chain's CDR3 is CASSRGTSGRADEQFF. Written as DNA, the CDR3 is TGCGCCAGCAGCCGGGGGACTAGCGGGAGGGCCGATGAGCAGTTCTTC.

The chain is built from TRBV5-1 and TRBJ2-1; possible D gene TRBD1, 6 bases. With 0 bases removed from V and 9 bases from J, the gap between germline ends came to 19 bases. The CDR3 is 16 residues long. From germline, CDR1 is SGHRS and CDR2 YFSETQ. The CDR3 region has the DNA TGCGCCAGCAGCTTGGTAGGGGACACCGACGTAGGTGAGCAGTTCTTC. It yields the protein CASSLVGDTDVGEQFF. Based on the CDR3 plus reference TRBV5-1 and TRBJ2-1, the full variable domain is KAGVTQTPRYLIKTRGQQVTLSCSPISGHRSVSWYQQTPGQGLQFLFEYFSETQRNKGNFPGRFSGRQFSNSRSEMNVSTLELGDSALYLCASSLVGDTDVGEQFFGPGTRLTVL.

The V call is TRBV6-5, the J call TRBJ2-5, with D uncertain. Germline CDR1 reads MNHEY; CDR2 reads SVGAGI. This CDR3 is 12 amino acids long. The V end was cut by 8 bases, the J end by 2 bases, with 9 bases between. The CDR3 reads CASHGPQETQYF. CDR3 DNA: TGTGCCAGCCATGGGCCTCAAGAGACCCAGTACTTC.

V is TRBV6-6 and J is TRBJ1-1; 9 bases line up with TRBD1. The CDR3 contains 14 residues. With 6 bases clipped from V and 5 bases from J, the junction kept 7 bases outside the gene matches. Germline V lookup: CDR1 MNHNY, CDR2 SVGAGI (reference sequence). The CDR3 bases are TGTGCCAGCAGGGGACAGGGTCGAAAGACTGAAGCTTTCTTT. Protein sequence: CASRGQGRKTEAFF.